The 20 T cell receptor beta chains presented below share a single source sample, sequenced in a study of cytomegalovirus exposure and HLA in healthy donors (dated by TCRdb to 2016 to 2017). Receptor libraries were prepared by the immunoSEQ multiplex PCR assay. A mixture of 60 forward primers for TCR Vbeta segments and 13 reverse primers for TCR Jbeta segments was used in the multiplex PCR. Held by TCRdb, this immuneACCESS table contains in-frame sequences only and omits some clones. Under half of the omission traces to an unresolved V gene where checked; the cause of the rest is unknown. In all, the sample holds 150,000 to 200,000 clones, and 10% to 15% of those were seen once. Clones ranked in the top ten supply 7.8% of the sample. The sequenced sample was PBMCs. These receptors were obtained from a man aged 50-60 years in good health and CMV-seropositive.

The chain recombines TRBV9 with TRBJ1-2; TRBD1 matches at 9 bases. V shed 2 bases and J 9 bases; nucleotides not matched to a gene: 8. The length of the CDR3 is 14 residues. Germline loops: CDR1 SGDLS, CDR2 YYNGEE. CDR3 in DNA: TGTGCCAGCAGCGTTGCACAGGGGGCCCTAAGCTACACCTTC. Protein product: CASSVAQGALSYTF. Full variable domain (missing parts from reference TRBV9 and TRBJ1-2): DSGVTQTPKHLITATGQRVTLRCSPRSGDLSVYWYQQSLDQGLQFLIQYYNGEERAKGNILERFSAQQFPDLHSELNLSSLELGDSALYFCASSVAQGALSYTFGSGTRLTVV.

This clone was counted only a few times. The rearrangement links TRBV28 to TRBJ2-7; 9 bases match TRBD1. The CDR3 extends over 16 amino acids. Looked up from germline, CDR1 is MDHEN and CDR2 is SYDVKM. J gave up 2 bases and V 6 bases, and 11 bases lay outside the gene matches. The DNA of the CDR3 is TGTGCCAGCAGATCACCTCCGGGACAGGGCACCTACGAGCAGTACGTC. Translation: CASRSPPGQGTYEQYV.

The table lists this clone with a few counts. V and J are TRBV11-3 and TRBJ2-5, with D possibly matching TRBD1 (5 bases). The CDR3 sequence is 13 residues long. V lost 2 bases and J 3 bases, leaving 7 bases between the germline ends. CDR1 is SGHNT and CDR2 is YENEEA in the germline V gene. The CDR3 protein is CASSLRQKETQYF. The DNA for the CDR3 is TGTGCCAGCAGCTTACGACAGAAAGAGACCCAGTACTTC.

This clone was found a few times. V usage is TRBV6-5 and J usage is TRBJ1-5; 8 bases agree with TRBD1. Germline V gene sequence: CDR1 MNHEY, CDR2 SVGAGI. The CDR3 length is 12 residues. The V segment lost 10 bases and the J segment 5 bases; nucleotides outside the gene matches: 4. The CDR3, as DNA: TGTGCCACTGGACAGGGAGATCAGCCCCAGCATTTT. Encoded protein: CATGQGDQPQHF.

This chain links TRBV5-1 with TRBJ1-5, with D possibly being TRBD1 (6 bases). The CDR3 has 15 residues. V was cut by 4 bases and J by 4 bases, with 15 bases left in between. CDR1 is SGHRS and CDR2 is YFSETQ in the germline V gene. For the CDR3, the DNA is TGCGCCAGCAGCCCCGACCCGGACAGAAATCAGCCCCAGCATTTT. Protein: CASSPDPDRNQPQHF.

This clone has more than one count but fewer than ten. The rearrangement links TRBV5-6 to TRBJ2-5; tentative D call: TRBD1 (8 bases). Germline CDR1 and CDR2: SGHDT and YYEEEE. Trimming stripped 2 bases from V and 5 bases from J, with 16 bases between. The CDR3 extends over 15 amino acids. In DNA form, the CDR3 reads TGTGCCAGCAGCTTCCTTGGACAGGGAGGGGAGACCCAGTACTTC. Translating it yields CASSFLGQGGETQYF. The variable domain in full, completed from reference TRBV5-6 and TRBJ2-5, reads DAGVTQSPTHLIKTRGQQVTLRCSPKSGHDTVSWYQQALGQGPQFIFQYYEEEERQRGNFPDRFSGHQFPNYSSELNVNALLLGDSALYLCASSFLGQGGETQYFGPGTRLLVL.

This chain connects TRBV5-4 to TRBJ2-3; 14 positions match TRBD2. Looked up from germline, CDR1 is SGHNT and CDR2 is YYREEE (reference sequence). The length of the CDR3 is 16 residues. The junction had 1 base not matched to a gene; V was cut back by 0 bases and J by 4 bases. The CDR3 is CASSLAGLAGADTQYF. The DNA for the CDR3 is TGTGCCAGCAGCTTGGCGGGACTAGCGGGAGCAGATACGCAGTATTTT. Full variable domain (outside the CDR3, taken from reference TRBV5-4 and TRBJ2-3): ETGVTQSPTHLIKTRGQQVTLRCSSQSGHNTVSWYQQALGQGPQFIFQYYREEENGRGNFPPRFSGLQFPNYSSELNVNALELDDSALYLCASSLAGLAGADTQYFGPGTRLTVL.

The sample holds a few counts of this clone. The chain uses TRBV4-3 and TRBJ2-3, with D tentatively TRBD2 (7 bases). CDR3 length: 16 amino acids. Trimming shortened V by 3 bases and J by 0 bases, and 13 bases separated the two germline ends. Germline assignment: CDR1 LGHNA and CDR2 YSLEER. CDR3 bases: TGCGCCAGCAGCCAGCTAGGGGGGGGAAGCACAGATACGCAGTATTTT. The encoded protein is CASSQLGGGSTDTQYF.

V gene TRBV2 combines with J gene TRBJ1-5, with 9 nucleotides matching TRBD1. V gave up 8 bases and J gave up 7 bases; unmatched junction bases: 6. This CDR3 spans 13 amino acids. CDR1 and CDR2 from the germline V gene are SNHLY and FYNNEI. The CDR3 nucleotides read TGTGCCAGCGGGGGACAGGGAGACCAGCCCCAGCATTTT. This gives the protein CASGGQGDQPQHF.

This clone was recorded a few times. This chain links TRBV28 with TRBJ1-2, with D tentatively TRBD1 (5 bases). The CDR3 is 12 residues long. V was shortened by 7 bases and J by 5 bases, with 11 bases between the two germline ends. Germline V lookup: CDR1 MDHEN, CDR2 SYDVKM. CDR3 protein: CASTSEGYGYTF. In DNA, the CDR3 is TGTGCCAGCACCTCGGAGGGGTATGGCTACACCTTC.

The chain has TRBV29-1 and TRBJ2-5; no clear D gene. V dropped 6 bases and J dropped 5 bases, with 10 bases sitting between them. CDR1 is SQVTM and CDR2 is ANQGSEA in the germline V gene. The CDR3 covers 11 residues. The CDR3 loop reads CSVGGVETQYF. DNA for the CDR3: TGCAGCGTAGGTGGAGTGGAGACCCAGTACTTC.

This clone was observed a few times. The chain couples TRBV7-7 to TRBJ2-5, with D possibly matching TRBD2 (6 bases). The CDR3 is 16 residues long. In germline, CDR1 is SSHAT, CDR2 FNYEAQ (reference sequence). V was shortened by 2 bases and J by 1 base, with 14 bases between the two germline ends. The CDR3 DNA is TGTGCCAGCAGCTTAATGGCGGGGCTCCCCCAAGAGACCCAGTACTTC. Translating it yields CASSLMAGLPQETQYF. Variable domain in full (rest from reference TRBV7-7 and TRBJ2-5): GAGVSQSPRYKVTKRGQDVTLRCDPISSHATLYWYQQALGQGPEFLTYFNYEAQPDKSGLPSDRFSAERPEGSISTLTIQRTEQRDSAMYRCASSLMAGLPQETQYFGPGTRLLVL.

The sample holds a few counts of this clone. The genes are TRBV29-1 and TRBJ1-4; no clear D gene. CDR1 SQVTM and CDR2 ANQGSEA come from the germline V gene. Trimming took 6 bases from V and 7 from J, leaving 12 bases between them. The CDR3 has 12 residues. DNA of the CDR3: TGCAGCGTCTCGAGGGATGGTGAAAAACTGTTTTTT. Translated, it gives CSVSRDGEKLFF.

V and J are TRBV5-1 and TRBJ2-7; the D gene is possibly TRBD1 (7 bases). The length of the CDR3 is 15 residues. The germline gives CDR1 SGHRS, CDR2 YFSETQ. The V and J ends lost 4 bases and 0 bases respectively, with 14 bases between them. In DNA, the CDR3 is TGCGCCAGCAGCCAGGGGGGACTCCCCTCCTACGAGCAGTACTTC. Protein product: CASSQGGLPSYEQYF.

In its sample, this clone was seen a few times. Other nucleotide sequences from this sample produce the same CDR3. The chain has TRBV6-5 and TRBJ1-1; D is undetermined. CDR1 and CDR2 from the germline V gene are MNHEY and SVGAGI. V shed 6 bases and J shed 1 base, with 6 bases lying between them. This CDR3 has 12 amino acids. The chain's CDR3 is CASSPRNTEAFF. The CDR3, as DNA: TGTGCCAGCAGCCCGCGGAACACTGAAGCTTTCTTT.

CDR3: CASSWNRGGETQYF. In DNA form, the CDR3 reads TGTGCCAGCAGCTGGAACAGGGGTGGAGAGACCCAGTACTTC. J is TRBJ2-5 and V is TRBV7-2, with TRBD1 matching 7 bases. Germline V gives CDR1 SGHTA, CDR2 FQGNSA. The CDR3 covers 14 residues. The V and J ends lost 4 bases and 4 bases, in that order; junction bases with no gene match: 6.

The V call is TRBV27, the J call TRBJ2-5; 9 bases agree with TRBD1. The germline gives CDR1 MNHEY, CDR2 SMNVEV (reference sequence). After removal of 6 bases from V and 5 bases from J, the junction contained 7 bases not matched to a gene. The CDR3 totals 14 residues. Here the CDR3 reads CASRGTGRWETQYF. As DNA, the CDR3 is TGTGCCAGCAGGGGGACAGGGAGATGGGAGACCCAGTACTTC.

The rearrangement uses TRBV5-6 and TRBJ1-4; TRBD1 agrees at 11 bases. The junction had 14 bases not matched to a gene; V was cut back by 4 bases and J by 3 bases. The CDR3 sequence is 19 residues long. From germline, CDR1 is SGHDT and CDR2 YYEEEE. CDR3 sequence: CASSRIAGQGEFANEKLFF. CDR3 in DNA: TGTGCCAGCAGCCGGATAGCGGGACAGGGGGAATTCGCTAATGAAAAACTGTTTTTT. Full variable domain (remainder filled in from reference TRBV5-6 and TRBJ1-4): DAGVTQSPTHLIKTRGQQVTLRCSPKSGHDTVSWYQQALGQGPQFIFQYYEEEERQRGNFPDRFSGHQFPNYSSELNVNALLLGDSALYLCASSRIAGQGEFANEKLFFGSGTQLSVL.

Only a few counts were recorded for this clone. This chain joins TRBV18 and TRBJ2-6; no firm D call. V lost 1 base, J lost 2 bases, and 6 bases lay in between. The germline V gene has CDR1 KGHSH and CDR2 LQKENI. This CDR3 is 15 amino acids long. The CDR3, as DNA: TGTGCCAGCTCACCACTCTTAACTGGGGCCAACGTCCTGACTTTC. It encodes CASSPLLTGANVLTF. The whole variable domain, remainder taken from reference TRBV18 and TRBJ2-6, is NAGVMQNPRHLVRRRGQEARLRCSPMKGHSHVYWYRQLPEEGLKFMVYLQKENIIDESGMPKERFSAEFPKEGPSILRIQQVVRGDSAAYFCASSPLLTGANVLTFGAGSRLTVL.

This clone has just a few counts. The V gene is TRBV28, the J gene TRBJ1-5; D not certain. The germline V gene encodes CDR1 MDHEN and CDR2 SYDVKM. The CDR3 length is 14 residues. Deletions cut 7 bases from V and 3 bases from J, with 13 bases between. Written as DNA, the CDR3 is TGTGCCAGCACCCGGAGAGGATACAATCAGCCCCAGCATTTT. It encodes CASTRRGYNQPQHF.